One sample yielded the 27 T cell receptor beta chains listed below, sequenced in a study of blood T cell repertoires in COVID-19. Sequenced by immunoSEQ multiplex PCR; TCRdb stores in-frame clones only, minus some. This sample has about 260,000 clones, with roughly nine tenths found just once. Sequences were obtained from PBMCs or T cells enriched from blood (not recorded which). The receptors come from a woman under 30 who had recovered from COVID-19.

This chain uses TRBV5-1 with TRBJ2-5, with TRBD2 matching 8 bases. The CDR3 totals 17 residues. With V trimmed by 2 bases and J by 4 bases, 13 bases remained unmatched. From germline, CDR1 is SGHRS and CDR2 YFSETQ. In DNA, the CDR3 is TGCGCCAGCAGCTTTCTCACCTCGGGGGGGGCCGGAGAGACCCAGTACTTC. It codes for CASSFLTSGGAGETQYF.

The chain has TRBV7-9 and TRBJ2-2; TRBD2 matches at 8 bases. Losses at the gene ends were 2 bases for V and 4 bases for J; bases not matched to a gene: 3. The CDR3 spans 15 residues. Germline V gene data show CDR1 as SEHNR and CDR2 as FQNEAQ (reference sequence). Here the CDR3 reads CASSLKGLVTGELFF. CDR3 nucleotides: TGTGCCAGCAGCTTAAAGGGACTAGTCACCGGGGAGCTGTTTTTT.

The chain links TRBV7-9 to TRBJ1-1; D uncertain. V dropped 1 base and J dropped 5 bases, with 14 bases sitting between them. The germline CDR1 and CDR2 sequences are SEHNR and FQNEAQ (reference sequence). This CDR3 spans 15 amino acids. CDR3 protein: CASSLEGMAGTEAFF. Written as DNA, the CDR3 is TGTGCCAGCAGCTTAGAGGGCATGGCGGGGACTGAAGCTTTCTTT.

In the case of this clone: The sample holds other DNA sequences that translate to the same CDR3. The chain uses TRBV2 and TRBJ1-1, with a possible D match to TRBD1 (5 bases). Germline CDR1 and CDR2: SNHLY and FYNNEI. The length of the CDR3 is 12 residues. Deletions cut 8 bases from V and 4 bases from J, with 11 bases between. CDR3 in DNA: TGTGCCAGCCGGCGCGGGGGCACTGAAGCTTTCTTT. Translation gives CASRRGGTEAFF.

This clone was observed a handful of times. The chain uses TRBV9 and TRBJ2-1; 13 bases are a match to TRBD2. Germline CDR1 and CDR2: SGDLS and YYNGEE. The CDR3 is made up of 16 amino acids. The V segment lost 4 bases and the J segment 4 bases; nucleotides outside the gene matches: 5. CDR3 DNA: TGTGCCAGCAGCACCCGGACTAGCGGGAGATACAATGAGCAGTTCTTC. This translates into CASSTRTSGRYNEQFF.

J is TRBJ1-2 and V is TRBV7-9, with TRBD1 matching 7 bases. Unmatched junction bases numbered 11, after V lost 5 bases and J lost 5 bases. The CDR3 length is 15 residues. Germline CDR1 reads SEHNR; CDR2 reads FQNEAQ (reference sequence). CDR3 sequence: CASSPTLPGGYGYTF. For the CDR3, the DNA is TGTGCCAGCAGCCCTACCCTCCCAGGGGGGTATGGCTACACCTTC.

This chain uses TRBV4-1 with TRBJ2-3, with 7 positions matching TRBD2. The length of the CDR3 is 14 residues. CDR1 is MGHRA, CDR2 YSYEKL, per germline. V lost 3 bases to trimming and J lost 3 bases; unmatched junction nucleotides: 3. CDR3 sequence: CASSHGGRTDTQYF. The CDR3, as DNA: TGCGCCAGCAGCCACGGCGGGAGAACAGATACGCAGTATTTT.

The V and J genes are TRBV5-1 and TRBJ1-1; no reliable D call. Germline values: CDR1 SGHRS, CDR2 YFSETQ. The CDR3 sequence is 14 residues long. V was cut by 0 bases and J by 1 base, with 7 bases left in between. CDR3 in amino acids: CASSLAYRNTEAFF. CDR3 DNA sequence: TGCGCCAGCAGCTTGGCTTACAGGAACACTGAAGCTTTCTTT.

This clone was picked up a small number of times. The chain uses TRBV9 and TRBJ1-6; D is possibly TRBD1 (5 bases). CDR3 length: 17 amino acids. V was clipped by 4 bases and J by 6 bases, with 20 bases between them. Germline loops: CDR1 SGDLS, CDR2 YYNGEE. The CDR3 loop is CASSPWEGRFSNSPLHF. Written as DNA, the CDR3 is TGTGCCAGCAGCCCCTGGGAGGGGCGATTTTCTAATTCACCCCTCCACTTT.

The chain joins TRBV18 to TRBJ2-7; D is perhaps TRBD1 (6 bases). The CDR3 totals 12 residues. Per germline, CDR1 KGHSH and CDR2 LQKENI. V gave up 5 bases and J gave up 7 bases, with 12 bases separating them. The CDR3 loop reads CASSGRGLEQYF. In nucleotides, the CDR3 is TGTGCCAGCTCAGGCAGGGGTTTGGAGCAGTACTTC.

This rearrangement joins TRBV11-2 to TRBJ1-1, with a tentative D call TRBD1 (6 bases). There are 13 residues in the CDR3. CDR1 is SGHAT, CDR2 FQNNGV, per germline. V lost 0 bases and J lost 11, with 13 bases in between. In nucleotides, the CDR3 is TGTGCCAGCAGCTTAGATCTGGTCAGGGGCGCTTTCTTT. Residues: CASSLDLVRGAFF.

CDR3 sequence: CASSQGASGGSRTDTQYF. The CDR3 DNA sequence: TGTGCCAGCAGCCAAGGGGCTAGCGGGGGGTCCCGAACAGATACGCAGTATTTT. The J gene is TRBJ2-3, the V gene TRBV3-1 (or the pseudogene TRBV3-2), with TRBD2 identical over 11 bases. The germline gives CDR1 LGHDT, CDR2 YNNKEL (reference sequence). CDR3 length: 18 residues. V lost 1 base to trimming and J lost 3 bases; unmatched junction nucleotides: 9.

DNA for the CDR3: TGTGCCAGCAGCAAAACAGGGGGAGGCAATCAGCCCCAGCATTTT. Its translation is CASSKTGGGNQPQHF. The chain has TRBV3-1 (or the pseudogene TRBV3-2) and TRBJ1-5; TRBD1 matches at 8 bases. The CDR3 is 15 residues long. Germline assignment: CDR1 LGHDT and CDR2 YNNKEL (reference sequence). Unmatched junction bases numbered 5, after V lost 5 bases and J lost 2 bases.

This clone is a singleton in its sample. The CDR3 sequence is CASSESLSGGAYYGYTF. For the CDR3, the DNA is TGTGCCAGCAGTGAAAGTTTATCGGGGGGGGCTTATTATGGCTACACCTTC. This rearrangement joins TRBV6-1 to TRBJ1-2; TRBD1 is a possible D gene (6 bases). Germline CDR1 is MNHNS and CDR2 is SASEGT. V shed 2 bases and J shed 5 bases, with 21 bases lying between them. This CDR3 comprises 17 residues.

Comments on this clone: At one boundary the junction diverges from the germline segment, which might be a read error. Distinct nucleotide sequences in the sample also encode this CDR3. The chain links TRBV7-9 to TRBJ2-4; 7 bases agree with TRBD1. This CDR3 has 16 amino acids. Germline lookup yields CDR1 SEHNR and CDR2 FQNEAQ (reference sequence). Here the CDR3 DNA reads TGCGCCAGCAGCTCAACCTTTAAGGGACAGAAAAACATTCAGTACTTC. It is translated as CASSSTFKGQKNIQYF.

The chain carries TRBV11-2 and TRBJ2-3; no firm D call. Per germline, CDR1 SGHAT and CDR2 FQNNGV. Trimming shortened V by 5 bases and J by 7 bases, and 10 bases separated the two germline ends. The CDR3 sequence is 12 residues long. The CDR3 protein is CASSPNFYTQYF. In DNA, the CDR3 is TGTGCCAGCAGCCCTAATTTCTATACGCAGTATTTT.

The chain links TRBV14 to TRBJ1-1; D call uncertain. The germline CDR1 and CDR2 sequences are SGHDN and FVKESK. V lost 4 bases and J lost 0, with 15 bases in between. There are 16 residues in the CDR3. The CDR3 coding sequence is TGTGCCAGCAGCCTGATGGCAGATTATATGAACACTGAAGCTTTCTTT. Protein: CASSLMADYMNTEAFF.

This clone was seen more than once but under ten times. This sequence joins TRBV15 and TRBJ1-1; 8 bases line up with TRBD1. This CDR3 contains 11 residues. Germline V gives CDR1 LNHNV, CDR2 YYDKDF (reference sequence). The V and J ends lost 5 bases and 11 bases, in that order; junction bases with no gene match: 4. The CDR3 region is CATSSGQGAFF. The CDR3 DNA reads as TGTGCCACCAGCTCCGGACAGGGCGCTTTCTTT.

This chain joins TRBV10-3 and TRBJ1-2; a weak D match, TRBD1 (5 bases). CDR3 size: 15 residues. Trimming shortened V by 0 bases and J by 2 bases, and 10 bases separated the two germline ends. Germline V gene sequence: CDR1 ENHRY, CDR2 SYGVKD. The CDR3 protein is CAISESAQGNYGYTF. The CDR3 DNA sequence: TGTGCCATCAGTGAGTCGGCCCAGGGCAACTATGGCTACACCTTC.

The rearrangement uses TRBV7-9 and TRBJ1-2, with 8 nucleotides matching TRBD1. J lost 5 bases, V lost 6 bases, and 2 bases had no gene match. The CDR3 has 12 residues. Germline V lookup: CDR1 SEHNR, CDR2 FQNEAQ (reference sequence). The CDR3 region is CASSGQGYGYTF. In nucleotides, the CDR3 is TGTGCCAGCAGTGGACAGGGATATGGCTACACCTTC.

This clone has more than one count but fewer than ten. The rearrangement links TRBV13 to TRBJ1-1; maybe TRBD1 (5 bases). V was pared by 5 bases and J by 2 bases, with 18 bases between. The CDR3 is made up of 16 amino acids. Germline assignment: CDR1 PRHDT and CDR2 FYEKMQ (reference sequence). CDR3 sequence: CASSADTYSGNTEAFF. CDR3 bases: TGTGCCAGCAGCGCGGACACCTACTCAGGAAACACTGAAGCTTTCTTT.

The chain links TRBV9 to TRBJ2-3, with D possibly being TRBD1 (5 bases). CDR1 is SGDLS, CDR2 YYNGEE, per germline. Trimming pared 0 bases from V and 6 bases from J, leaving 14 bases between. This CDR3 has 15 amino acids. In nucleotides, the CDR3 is TGTGCCAGCAGCGTAGGGGCAGGGCCTATGGATACGCAGTATTTT. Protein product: CASSVGAGPMDTQYF.

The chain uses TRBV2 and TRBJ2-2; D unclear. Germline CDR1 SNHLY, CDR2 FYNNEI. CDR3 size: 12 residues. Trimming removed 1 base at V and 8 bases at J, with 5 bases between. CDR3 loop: CASSEDQGELFF. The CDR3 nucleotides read TGTGCCAGCAGTGAAGACCAGGGGGAGCTGTTTTTT.

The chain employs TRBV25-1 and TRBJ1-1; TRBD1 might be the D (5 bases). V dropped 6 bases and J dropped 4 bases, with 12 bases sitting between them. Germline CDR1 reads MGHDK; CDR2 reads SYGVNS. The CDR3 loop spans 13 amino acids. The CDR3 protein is CASRPRVSTEAFF. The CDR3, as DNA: TGTGCCAGCAGACCCAGGGTAAGCACTGAAGCTTTCTTT.

The CDR3 loop is CASSVGGGTSATQYF. CDR3 nucleotide sequence: TGTGCCAGCAGCGTAGGAGGGGGGACTAGTGCGACCCAGTACTTC. The V and J genes are TRBV9 and TRBJ2-5; 8 bases are a match to TRBD2. In germline, CDR1 is SGDLS, CDR2 YYNGEE. Germline trimming cut 0 bases from V and 7 bases from J; bases unmatched to any gene: 8. The CDR3 runs to 15 residues.

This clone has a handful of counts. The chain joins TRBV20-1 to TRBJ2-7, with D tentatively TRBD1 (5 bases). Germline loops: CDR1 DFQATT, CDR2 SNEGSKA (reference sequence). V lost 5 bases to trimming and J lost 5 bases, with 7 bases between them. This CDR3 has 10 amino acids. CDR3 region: CSAAGNEQYF. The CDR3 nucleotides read TGCAGTGCTGCAGGGAACGAGCAGTACTTC.

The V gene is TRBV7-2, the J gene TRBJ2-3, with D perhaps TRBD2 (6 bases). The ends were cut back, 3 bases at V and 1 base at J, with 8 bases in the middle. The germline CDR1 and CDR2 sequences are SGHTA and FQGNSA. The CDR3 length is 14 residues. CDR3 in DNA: TGTGCCAGCAGCTTTAGCGGCCGCACAGATACGCAGTATTTT. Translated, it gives CASSFSGRTDTQYF. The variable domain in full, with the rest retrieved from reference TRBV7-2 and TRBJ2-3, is GAGVSQSPSNKVTEKGKDVELRCDPISGHTALYWYRQSLGQGLEFLIYFQGNSAPDKSGLPSDRFSAERTGGSVSTLTIQRTQQEDSAVYLCASSFSGRTDTQYFGPGTRLTVL.